Shown below are 4 T cell receptor beta chains from a single sample sequenced in a study of T cells in Graves' hyperthyroidism and ophthalmopathy. RNA transcripts gave rise to amplified TCR beta CDR3 regions. HTBI primers were the set used in a first-round RT-PCR of the TCR CDR3. Using its own MiXCR run on the multiplex PCR reads, TCRdb lists one record per CDR3 protein. The data hold hundreds of thousands of distinct CDR3 sequences, with 15% to 20% observed a single time. The sequenced sample was blood. Every receptor here comes from a woman in her thirties or forties with Graves' ophthalmopathy.

V is TRBV6-2 or TRBV6-3 and J is TRBJ2-5; 14 nucleotides align to TRBD2. The CDR3 contains 14 residues. The J segment lost 4 bases and the V segment lost 6 bases, leaving 1 base of the junction unmatched. From germline, CDR1 is MNHEY and CDR2 SVGEGT. The CDR3 DNA reads TGTGCCAGCAGAGGACTAGCGGGAGGAGAGACCCAGTACTTC. Translation: CASRGLAGGETQYF.

This clonotype was picked up a small number of times. A junction boundary mismatches the germline segment, possibly from a read error. The rearrangement links TRBV7-9 to TRBJ2-5; tentative D call: TRBD2 (6 bases). The CDR3 spans 12 residues. Germline V gene data show CDR1 as SEHNR and CDR2 as FQNEAQ (reference sequence). The CDR3 region has the DNA TGTGCCAGCAGCACTAGCATGGAGACCCAGTGCTTC. Its translation: CASSTSMETQCF.

This chain joins TRBV10-3 and TRBJ2-5; D is ambiguous. CDR1 and CDR2 (germline): ENHRY, SYGVKD. The CDR3 spans 13 residues. Trimming removed 6 bases at V and 9 bases at J, with 17 bases between. For the CDR3, the DNA is TGTGCCATCAGCCAGACTGAATTGGTTGCCCAGTACTTC. Its translation is CAISQTELVAQYF.

The chain uses TRBV19 and TRBJ2-2, with TRBD1 identical over 7 bases. This CDR3 is built from 15 residues. The germline CDR1 and CDR2 sequences are LNHDA and SQIVND (reference sequence). V lost 4 bases and J lost 4; bases outside the gene matches: 6. The CDR3 sequence is CASSKKTGSTGELFF. The CDR3 nucleotides read TGTGCCAGTAGTAAAAAGACAGGGAGCACCGGGGAGCTGTTTTTT.